This entry concerns a single TCR beta chain. Its antigen is still unknown. This specimen includes other DNA sequences encoding the same CDR3. Unmatched junction bases numbered 3, after V lost 0 bases and J lost 4 bases. This CDR3 has 14 amino acids. Germline CDR1 SGHRS, CDR2 YFSETQ. The data belong to a study of shared clonotypes between healthy human individuals. The run depth of the assay was deep. Here immunoSEQ multiplex PCR was the method, and the copy in TCRdb shows in-frame clones only, minus some. The sample yields a few hundred thousand clones, roughly 78% seen once. General study findings and limits: Represented diversity (both genetic and exposure-history) was limited by the small number of donors.

The clonotype comes from a woman aged 40-49 years in good health. Some clones in this sample may be carry-over from other donors' samples. The material sequenced was PBMCs. V and J are TRBV5-1 and TRBJ1-2; 7 positions agree with TRBD1. The CDR3 is CASSLGQGTYGYTF. CDR3 sequence (DNA): TGCGCCAGCAGCTTGGGACAGGGTACCTATGGCTACACCTTC. The variable domain in full, completed from reference TRBV5-1 and TRBJ1-2, reads KAGVTQTPRYLIKTRGQQVTLSCSPISGHRSVSWYQQTPGQGLQFLFEYFSETQRNKGNFPGRFSGRQFSNSRSEMNVSTLELGDSALYLCASSLGQGTYGYTFGSGTRLTVV.